These T cell receptor beta chains were read from a single sample in a study of HIV-infected patients and healthy controls. MiXCR was run by TCRdb on the 5' RACE reads, yielding one entry per CDR3 protein. This table holds more than 60,000 distinct CDR3 sequences, roughly a fifth found once. Sequenced sample: CD4+ T cells from blood. These receptors were taken from a human donor in good health. CDR3s include the opening cysteine and the closing phenylalanine or tryptophan.

V gene	J gene	CDR3 protein
TRBV5-6	TRBJ2-3	CASSWTGTGVTDTQYF
TRBV10-3	TRBJ1-5	CAISGGLSNQPQHF
TRBV5-6	TRBJ2-7	CASSLGPEPYEQYF
TRBV20-1	TRBJ1-6	CSAKEDTNNSPLHF
TRBV7-9	TRBJ2-3	CASSLDGDTQYF
TRBV20-1	TRBJ2-1	CSATSGPSYNEQFF
TRBV5-7	TRBJ2-6	CASSLGRGCKSSGANVLTF
TRBV7-9	TRBJ2-1	CASSFAGSYNEQFF
TRBV19	TRBJ2-1	CASSRGTSGGAGNEQFF
TRBV12-3/TRBV12-4	TRBJ1-1	CASSLFSMRPREAFF